This T cell receptor (beta chain) derives from a study of blood T cell repertoires in COVID-19. Across the whole study: COVID-19 samples from acute and convalescent phases originated in the United States, Italy and Spain. From T cells, B-cell-depleted T cells, or PBMCs came the material, which was cDNA or gDNA.

The CDR3 has 18 residues. V dropped 4 bases and J dropped 0; count of bases not matched to a gene: 3. Germline V CDR1 and CDR2: MNHEY, SMNVEV (reference sequence). Per the original data handling: Nucleated cell number was recorded as an estimate derived from reference gene primer amplification. Sequencing used immunoSEQ multiplex PCR; TCRdb keeps in-frame clones, though not all of them. V and J calls and clone size are those listed in that table; D and trimming were worked out from the DNA. The data contain about 150,000 clones, roughly 86% of them singletons. Sequencing used peripheral blood. This receptor was taken from a woman aged 45 to 65 with acute or convalescent COVID-19. The chain joins TRBV27 to TRBJ2-6; 13 positions agree with TRBD2. The CDR3 loop is CASSSGLAGLSGANVLTF. CDR3 DNA: TGTGCCAGCAGTTCGGGACTAGCGGGGCTCTCTGGGGCCAACGTCCTGACTTTC.